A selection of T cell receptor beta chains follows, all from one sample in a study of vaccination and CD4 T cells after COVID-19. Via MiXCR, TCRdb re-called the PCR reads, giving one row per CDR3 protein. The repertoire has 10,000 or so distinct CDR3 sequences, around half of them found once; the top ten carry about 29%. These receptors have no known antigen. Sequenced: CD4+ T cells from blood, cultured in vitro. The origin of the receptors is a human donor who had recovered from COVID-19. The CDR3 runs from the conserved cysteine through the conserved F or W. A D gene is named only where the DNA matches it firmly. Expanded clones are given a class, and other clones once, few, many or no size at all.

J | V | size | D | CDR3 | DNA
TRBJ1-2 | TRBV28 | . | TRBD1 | CASSSGRGHGYTF | TGTGCCAGCAGTTCAGGCAGGGGGCATGGCTACACCTTC
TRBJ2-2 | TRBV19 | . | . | CASSLGSSRAGELFF | TGTGCCAGTAGCCTGGGGTCTAGCAGGGCCGGGGAGCTGTTTTTT
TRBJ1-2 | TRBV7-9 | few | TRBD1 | CASSLDRGHGYTF | TGTGCCAGCAGCTTGGACAGGGGGCATGGCTACACCTTC
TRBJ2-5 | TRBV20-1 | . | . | CSATRSQETQYF | TGCAGTGCTACCCGGTCCCAAGAGACCCAGTACTTC
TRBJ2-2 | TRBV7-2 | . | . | CASSGAFTGELFF | TGTGCCAGCAGCGGAGCATTCACCGGGGAGCTGTTTTTT
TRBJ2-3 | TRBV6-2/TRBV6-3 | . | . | CASSYLGKSTDTQYF | TGTGCCAGCAGTTACCTGGGGAAAAGCACAGATACGCAGTATTTT
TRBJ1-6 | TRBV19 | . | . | CASSRGPYNSPLHF | TGTGCCTCAAGCAGGGGCCCTTATAATTCACCCCTCCACTTT
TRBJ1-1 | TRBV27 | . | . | CASSRTDRGTEAFF | TGTGCCAGCAGTCGGACGGACCGGGGCACTGAAGCTTTCTTT
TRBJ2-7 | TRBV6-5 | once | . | CASSYQKTSYEQYF | TGTGCCAGCAGTTACCAGAAAACCTCCTACGAGCAGTACTTC
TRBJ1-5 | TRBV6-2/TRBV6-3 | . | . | CASSYRGLQGKAQHF | TGTGCCAGCAGTTACAGGGGTTTACAGGGTAAGGCCCAGCATTTT
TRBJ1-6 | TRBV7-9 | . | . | CASSFLQGTSPLHF | TGTGCCAGCAGTTTTCTGCAGGGGACTTCACCCCTCCACTTT
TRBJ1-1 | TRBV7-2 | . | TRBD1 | CASSGQGANTEAFF | TGTGCCAGCAGCGGCCAGGGGGCGAACACTGAAGCTTTCTTT
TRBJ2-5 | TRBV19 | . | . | CASSMMAAQETQYF | TGTGCCAGTAGTATGATGGCAGCCCAAGAGACCCAGTACTTC
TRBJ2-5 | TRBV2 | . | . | CASSHLSPETQYF | TGTGCCAGCAGCCATCTTAGCCCGGAGACCCAGTACTTC
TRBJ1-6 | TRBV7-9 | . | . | CASSALGTPSSYNSPLHF | TGTGCCAGCAGCGCCCTTGGGACACCCAGCTCCTATAATTCACCCCTCCACTTT
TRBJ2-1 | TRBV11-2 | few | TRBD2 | CASSLGARGLGNEQFF | TGTGCCAGCAGCTTAGGCGCCAGGGGACTAGGTAATGAGCAGTTCTTC
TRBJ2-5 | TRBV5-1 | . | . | CASSSRLPLETQYF | TGCGCCAGCAGCTCCCGCCTCCCGCTAGAGACCCAGTACTTC
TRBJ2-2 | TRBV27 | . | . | CASSLYRPANTGELFF | TGTGCCAGCAGTTTATATCGGCCCGCGAACACCGGGGAGCTGTTTTTT
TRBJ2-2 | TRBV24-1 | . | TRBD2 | CATRGGGHGELFF | TGTGCCACTCGCGGGGGGGGCCACGGGGAGCTGTTTTTT
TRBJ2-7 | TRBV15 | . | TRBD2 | CATSRDYGTSGRINEQYF | TGTGCCACCAGCAGAGATTACGGGACTAGCGGGAGGATAAACGAGCAGTACTTC
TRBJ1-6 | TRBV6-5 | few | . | CASSYSRYNSPLHF | TGTGCCAGCAGTTACTCCCGGTATAATTCACCCCTCCACTTT
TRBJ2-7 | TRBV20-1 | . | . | CSARDRGRPISYEQYF | TGCAGTGCTAGAGATAGGGGCAGGCCGATCTCCTACGAGCAGTACTTC
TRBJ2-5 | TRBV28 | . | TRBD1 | CASSRQGGETQYF | TGTGCCAGCAGTAGACAGGGGGGAGAGACCCAGTACTTC
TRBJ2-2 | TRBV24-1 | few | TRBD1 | CATSDPGTATGELFF | TGTGCCACCAGTGACCCTGGGACAGCAACCGGGGAGCTGTTTTTT
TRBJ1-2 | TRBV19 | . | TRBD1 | CATSPDRVDGYTF | TGTGCCACTTCCCCGGACAGGGTCGATGGCTACACCTTC
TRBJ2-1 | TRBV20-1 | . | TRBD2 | CSARAIAGGYNEQFF | TGCAGTGCTAGAGCCATAGCGGGGGGGTACAATGAGCAGTTCTTC
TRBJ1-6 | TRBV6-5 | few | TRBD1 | CASSYSTRGVDSPLHF | TGTGCCAGCAGTTACTCTACCAGGGGGGTCGATTCACCCCTCCACTTT
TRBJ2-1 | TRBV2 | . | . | CASSDQAPYNEQFF | TGTGCCAGCAGTGACCAGGCCCCCTACAATGAGCAGTTCTTC
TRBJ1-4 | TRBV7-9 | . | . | CASSLGRVGEKLFF | TGTGCCAGCAGCTTAGGCCGGGTGGGTGAAAAACTGTTTTTT
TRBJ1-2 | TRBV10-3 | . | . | CAISDRPQRDANYGYTF | TGTGCCATCAGTGATCGTCCCCAGAGAGACGCTAACTATGGCTACACCTTC
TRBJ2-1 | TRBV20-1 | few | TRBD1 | CSAKQGAHNEQFF | TGCAGTGCTAAACAGGGGGCCCACAATGAGCAGTTCTTC
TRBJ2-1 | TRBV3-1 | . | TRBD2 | CASSVGTTPGNEQFF | TGTGCCAGCAGCGTTGGGACTACCCCTGGAAATGAGCAGTTCTTC
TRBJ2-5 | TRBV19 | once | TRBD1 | CASSLTGQGSTETQYF | TGTGCCAGTAGTCTCACGGGACAGGGTTCGACAGAGACCCAGTACTTC
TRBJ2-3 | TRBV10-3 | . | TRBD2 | CAIRPRGGVGADTQYF | TGTGCCATCAGGCCCCGGGGGGGCGTAGGCGCAGATACGCAGTATTTT
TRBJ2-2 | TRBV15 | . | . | CATSSRTPIDTGELFF | TGTGCCACCAGCAGCAGGACACCCATTGACACCGGGGAGCTGTTTTTT
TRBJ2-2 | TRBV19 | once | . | CASSIDRDTGELFF | TGTGCCAGTAGTATCGACAGAGATACCGGGGAGCTGTTTTTT
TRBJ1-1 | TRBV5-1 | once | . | CASSLEQSRAFF | TGCGCCAGCAGCTTGGAACAGTCACGGGCTTTCTTT
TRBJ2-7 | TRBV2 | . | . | CASSEGHSSYEQYF | TGTGCCAGCAGTGAGGGGCATAGCTCCTACGAGCAGTACTTC
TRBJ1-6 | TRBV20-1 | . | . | CSAPGGGTPAHYNSPLHF | TGCAGTGCACCCGGCGGGGGGACCCCCGCCCACTATAATTCACCCCTCCACTTT
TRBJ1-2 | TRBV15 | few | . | CATSRDRRAGIDGYTF | TGTGCCACCAGCAGAGATCGTAGGGCAGGGATAGATGGCTACACCTTC
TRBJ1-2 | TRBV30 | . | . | CAFEMGSKYGYTF | TGTGCCTTTGAGATGGGCAGCAAATATGGCTACACCTTC
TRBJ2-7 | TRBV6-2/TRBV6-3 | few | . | CASSQGREQYF | TGTGCCAGCTCTCAGGGGCGCGAGCAGTACTTC
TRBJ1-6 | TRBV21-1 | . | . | CASSKEDEGEGSYNSPLHF | TGTGCCAGCAGCAAAGAGGATGAGGGGGAGGGGTCCTATAATTCACCCCTCCACTTT
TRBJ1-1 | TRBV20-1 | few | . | CSAERISGATEAFF | TGCAGTGCCGAACGCATCTCCGGGGCAACTGAAGCTTTCTTT
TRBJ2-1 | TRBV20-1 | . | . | CSVGPGDTYNEQFF | TGCAGTGTCGGTCCGGGGGATACCTACAATGAGCAGTTCTTC
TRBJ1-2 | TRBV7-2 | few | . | CASSLGLNVYGYTF | TGTGCCAGCAGCTTAGGGTTGAACGTCTATGGCTACACCTTC
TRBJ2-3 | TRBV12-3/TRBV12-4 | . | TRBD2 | CASSPSGGSTDTQYF | TGTGCCAGCAGTCCTAGCGGGGGGTCCACAGATACGCAGTATTTT
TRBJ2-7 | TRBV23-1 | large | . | CASSQGRLSYEQYF | TGCGCCAGCAGTCAAGGCAGGCTCTCCTACGAGCAGTACTTC
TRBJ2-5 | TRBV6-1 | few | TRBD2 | CASSGSGSRETQYF | TGTGCCAGCAGCGGTAGCGGGAGCAGGGAGACCCAGTACTTC
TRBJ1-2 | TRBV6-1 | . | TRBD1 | CASTTNRGLYGYTF | TGTGCCAGCACCACGAACAGGGGGCTCTATGGCTACACCTTC
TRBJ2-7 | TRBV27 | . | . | CASSFSLPREQYF | TGTGCCAGCAGTTTCTCGCTCCCTCGCGAGCAGTACTTC